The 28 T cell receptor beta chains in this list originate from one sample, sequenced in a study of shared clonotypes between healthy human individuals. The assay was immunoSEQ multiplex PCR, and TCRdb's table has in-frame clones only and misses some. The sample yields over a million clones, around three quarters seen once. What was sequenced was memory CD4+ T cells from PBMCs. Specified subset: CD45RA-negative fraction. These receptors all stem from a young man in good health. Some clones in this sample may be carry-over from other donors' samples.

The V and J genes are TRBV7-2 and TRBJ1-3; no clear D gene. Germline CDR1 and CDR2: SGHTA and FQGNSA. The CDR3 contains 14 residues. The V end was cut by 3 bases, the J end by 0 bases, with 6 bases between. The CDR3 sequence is CASSLVFSGNTIYF. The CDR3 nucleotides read TGTGCCAGCAGCTTGGTCTTCTCTGGAAACACCATATATTTT.

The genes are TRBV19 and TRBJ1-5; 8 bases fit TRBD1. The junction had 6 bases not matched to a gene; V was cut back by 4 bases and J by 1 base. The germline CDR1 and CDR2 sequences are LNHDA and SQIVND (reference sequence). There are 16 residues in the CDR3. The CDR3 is CASSNRRGLSNQPQHF. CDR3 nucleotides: TGTGCCAGTAGTAACCGCAGGGGGCTAAGCAATCAGCCCCAGCATTTT.

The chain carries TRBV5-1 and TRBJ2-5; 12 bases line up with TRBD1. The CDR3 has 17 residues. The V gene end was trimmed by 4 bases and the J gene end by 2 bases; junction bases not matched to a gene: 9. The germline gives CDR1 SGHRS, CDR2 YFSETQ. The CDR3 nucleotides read TGCGCCAGCAGCCCAGGGACAGGGGGCGGTCGGCAAGAGACCCAGTACTTC. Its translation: CASSPGTGGGRQETQYF. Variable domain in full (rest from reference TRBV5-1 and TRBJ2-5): KAGVTQTPRYLIKTRGQQVTLSCSPISGHRSVSWYQQTPGQGLQFLFEYFSETQRNKGNFPGRFSGRQFSNSRSEMNVSTLELGDSALYLCASSPGTGGGRQETQYFGPGTRLLVL.

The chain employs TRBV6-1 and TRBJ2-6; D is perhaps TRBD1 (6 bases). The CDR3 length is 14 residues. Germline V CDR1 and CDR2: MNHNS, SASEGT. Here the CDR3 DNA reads TGTGGAATTACAGGGACCCGTGGGGCCAACGTCCTGACTTTC. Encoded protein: CGITGTRGANVLTF.

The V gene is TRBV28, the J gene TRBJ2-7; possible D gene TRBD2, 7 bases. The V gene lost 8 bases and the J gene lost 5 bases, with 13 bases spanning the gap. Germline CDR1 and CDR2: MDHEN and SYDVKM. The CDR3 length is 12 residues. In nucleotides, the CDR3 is TGTGCCAGCCCGGAGGGGGGGGACGAGCAGTACTTC. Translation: CASPEGGDEQYF. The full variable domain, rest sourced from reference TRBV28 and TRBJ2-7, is DVKVTQSSRYLVKRTGEKVFLECVQDMDHENMFWYRQDPGLGLRLIYFSYDVKMKEKGDIPEGYSVSREKKERFSLILESASTNQTSMYLCASPEGGDEQYFGPGTRLTVT.

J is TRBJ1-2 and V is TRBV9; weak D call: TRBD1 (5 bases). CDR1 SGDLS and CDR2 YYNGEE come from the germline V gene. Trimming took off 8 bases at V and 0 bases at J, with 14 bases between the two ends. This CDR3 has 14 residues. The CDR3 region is CASSRDLANYGYTF. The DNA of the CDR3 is TGTGCCAGTTCCCGGGACTTAGCTAACTATGGCTACACCTTC.

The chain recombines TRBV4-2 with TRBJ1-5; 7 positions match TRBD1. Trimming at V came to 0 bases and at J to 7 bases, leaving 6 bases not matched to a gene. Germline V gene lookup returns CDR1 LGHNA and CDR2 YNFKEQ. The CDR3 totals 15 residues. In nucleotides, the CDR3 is TGTGCCAGCAGCCAAGATCGAGGGGGCGAGCAGCCCCAGCATTTT. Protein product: CASSQDRGGEQPQHF.

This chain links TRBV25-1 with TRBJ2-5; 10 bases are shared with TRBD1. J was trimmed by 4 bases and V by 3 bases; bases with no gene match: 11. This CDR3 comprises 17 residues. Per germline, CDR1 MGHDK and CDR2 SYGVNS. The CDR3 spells CASSEGTGVTFGETQYF. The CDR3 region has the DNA TGTGCCAGCAGTGAGGGGACAGGGGTGACGTTCGGAGAGACCCAGTACTTC.

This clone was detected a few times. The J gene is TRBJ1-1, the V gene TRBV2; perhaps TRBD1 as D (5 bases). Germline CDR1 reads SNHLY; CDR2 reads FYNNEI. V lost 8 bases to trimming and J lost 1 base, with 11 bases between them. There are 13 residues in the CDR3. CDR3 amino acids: CASRRGWNTEAFF. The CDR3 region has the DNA TGTGCCAGCCGGCGGGGGTGGAACACTGAAGCTTTCTTT.

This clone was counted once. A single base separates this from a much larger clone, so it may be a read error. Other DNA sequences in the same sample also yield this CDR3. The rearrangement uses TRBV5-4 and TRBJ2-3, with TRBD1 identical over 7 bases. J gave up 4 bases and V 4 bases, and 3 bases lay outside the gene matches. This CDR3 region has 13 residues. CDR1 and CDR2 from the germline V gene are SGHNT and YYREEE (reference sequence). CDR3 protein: CASSRTGADTQYF. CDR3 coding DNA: TGTGCCAGCAGCCGGACAGGAGCAGATACGCAGTATTTT.

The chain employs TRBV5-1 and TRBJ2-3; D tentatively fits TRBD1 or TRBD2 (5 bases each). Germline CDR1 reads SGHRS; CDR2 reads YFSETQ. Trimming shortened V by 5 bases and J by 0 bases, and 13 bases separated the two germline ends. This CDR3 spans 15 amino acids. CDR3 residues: CASRPQGESTDTQYF. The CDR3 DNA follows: TGCGCCAGCAGACCTCAGGGAGAAAGCACAGATACGCAGTATTTT.

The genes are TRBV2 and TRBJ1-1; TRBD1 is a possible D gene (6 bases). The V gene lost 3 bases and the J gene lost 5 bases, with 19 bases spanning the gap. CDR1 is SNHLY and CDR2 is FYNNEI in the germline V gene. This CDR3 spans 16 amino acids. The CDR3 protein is CASSEIGQPQRTEAFF. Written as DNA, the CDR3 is TGTGCCAGCAGTGAGATCGGACAGCCCCAGCGTACTGAAGCTTTCTTT.

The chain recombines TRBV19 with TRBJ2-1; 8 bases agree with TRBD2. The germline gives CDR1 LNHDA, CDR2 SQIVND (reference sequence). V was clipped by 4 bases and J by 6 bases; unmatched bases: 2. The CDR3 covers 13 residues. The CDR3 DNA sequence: TGTGCCAGTAGTAACCGGGAGGGCAATGAGCAGTTCTTC. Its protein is CASSNREGNEQFF.

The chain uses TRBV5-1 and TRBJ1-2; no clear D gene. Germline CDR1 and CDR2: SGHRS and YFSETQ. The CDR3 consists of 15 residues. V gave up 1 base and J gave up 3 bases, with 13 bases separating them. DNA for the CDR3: TGCGCCAGCAGCTTGAGCCCGGGGAAGGACTATGGCTACACCTTC. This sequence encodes CASSLSPGKDYGYTF.

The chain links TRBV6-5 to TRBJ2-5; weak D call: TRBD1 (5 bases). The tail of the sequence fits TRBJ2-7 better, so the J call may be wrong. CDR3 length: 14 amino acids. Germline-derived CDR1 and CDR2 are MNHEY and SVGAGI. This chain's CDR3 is CASIRDQGSYEQYF. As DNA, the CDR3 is TGTGCCAGCATTAGGGATCAGGGTAGCTACGAGCAGTACTTC.

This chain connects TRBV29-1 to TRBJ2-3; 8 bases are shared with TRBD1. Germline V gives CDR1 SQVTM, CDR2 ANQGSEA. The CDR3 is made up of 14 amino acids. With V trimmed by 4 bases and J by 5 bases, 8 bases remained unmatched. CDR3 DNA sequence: TGCAGCGTTGTGGACAGGGAAATTGGAGATACGCAGTATTTT. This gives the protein CSVVDREIGDTQYF.

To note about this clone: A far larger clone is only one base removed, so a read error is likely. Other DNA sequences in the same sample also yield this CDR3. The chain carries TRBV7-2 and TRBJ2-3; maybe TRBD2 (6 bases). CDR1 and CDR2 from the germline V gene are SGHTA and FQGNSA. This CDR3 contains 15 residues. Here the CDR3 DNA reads TGTGCCAGCAGCTTAGCGGCGGGGAGGAGAGATACGCAGTACTTT. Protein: CASSLAAGRRDTQYF.

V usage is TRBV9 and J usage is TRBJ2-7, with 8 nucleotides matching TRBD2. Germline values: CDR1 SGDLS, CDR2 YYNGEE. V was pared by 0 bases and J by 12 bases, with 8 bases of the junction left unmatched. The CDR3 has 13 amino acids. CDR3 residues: CASSVGDGRATYF. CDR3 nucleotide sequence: TGTGCCAGCAGCGTAGGTGACGGGAGGGCCACGTACTTC. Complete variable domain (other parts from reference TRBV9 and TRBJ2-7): DSGVTQTPKHLITATGQRVTLRCSPRSGDLSVYWYQQSLDQGLQFLIQYYNGEERAKGNILERFSAQQFPDLHSELNLSSLELGDSALYFCASSVGDGRATYFGPGTRLTVT.

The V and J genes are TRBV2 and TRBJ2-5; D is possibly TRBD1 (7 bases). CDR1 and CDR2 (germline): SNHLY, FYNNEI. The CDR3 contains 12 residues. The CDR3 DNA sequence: TGTGCGAGCTTGGCAGGGGGGAAGACCCAGTACTTC. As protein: CASLAGGKTQYF.

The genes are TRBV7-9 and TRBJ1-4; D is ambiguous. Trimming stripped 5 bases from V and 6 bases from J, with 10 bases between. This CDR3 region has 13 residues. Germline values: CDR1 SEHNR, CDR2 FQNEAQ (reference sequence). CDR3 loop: CASSTGRYEKLFF. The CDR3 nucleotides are TGTGCCAGCAGCACCGGGAGGTATGAAAAACTGTTTTTT.

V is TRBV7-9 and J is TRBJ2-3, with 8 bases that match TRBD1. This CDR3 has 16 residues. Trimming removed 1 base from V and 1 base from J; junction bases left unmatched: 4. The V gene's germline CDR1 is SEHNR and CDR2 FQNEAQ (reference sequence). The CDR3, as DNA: TGTGCCAGCAGCTTAGTGGCGGGACAGGGCACAGATACGCAGTATTTT. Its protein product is CASSLVAGQGTDTQYF.

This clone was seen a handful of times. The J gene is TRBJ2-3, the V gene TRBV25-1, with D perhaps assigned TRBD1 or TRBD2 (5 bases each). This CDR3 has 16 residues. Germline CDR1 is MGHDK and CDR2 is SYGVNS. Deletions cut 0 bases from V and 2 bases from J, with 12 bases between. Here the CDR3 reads CASSEYRWDHTDTQYF. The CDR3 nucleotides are TGTGCCAGCAGTGAATATAGATGGGACCACACAGATACGCAGTATTTT.

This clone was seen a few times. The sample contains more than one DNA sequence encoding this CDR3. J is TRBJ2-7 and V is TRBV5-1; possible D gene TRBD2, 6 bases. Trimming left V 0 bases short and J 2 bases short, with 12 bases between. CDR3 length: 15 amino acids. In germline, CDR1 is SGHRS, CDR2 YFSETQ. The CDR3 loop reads CASSLAAGSAYEQYF. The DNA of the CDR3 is TGCGCCAGCAGCTTGGCGGCGGGATCAGCCTACGAGCAGTACTTC.

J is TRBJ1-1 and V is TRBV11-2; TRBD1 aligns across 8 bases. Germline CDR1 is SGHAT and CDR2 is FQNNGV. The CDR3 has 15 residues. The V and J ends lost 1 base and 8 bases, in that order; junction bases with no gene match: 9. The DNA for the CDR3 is TGTGCCAGCAGCTTAGCCCGACAGGGGTGGACGGAAGCTTTCTTT. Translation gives CASSLARQGWTEAFF.

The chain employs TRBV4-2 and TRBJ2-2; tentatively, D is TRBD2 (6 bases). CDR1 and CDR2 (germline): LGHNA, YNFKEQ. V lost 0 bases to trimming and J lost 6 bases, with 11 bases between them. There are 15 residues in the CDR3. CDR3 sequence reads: CASSQDGSRAGELFF. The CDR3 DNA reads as TGTGCCAGCAGCCAAGACGGGAGTCGGGCCGGGGAGCTGTTTTTT.

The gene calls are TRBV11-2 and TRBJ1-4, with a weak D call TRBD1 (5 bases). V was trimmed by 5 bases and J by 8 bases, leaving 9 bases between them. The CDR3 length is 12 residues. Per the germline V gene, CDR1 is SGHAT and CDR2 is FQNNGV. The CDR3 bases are TGTGCCAGCAGCCGCGGACAAGAAAAACTGTTTTTT. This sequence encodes CASSRGQEKLFF.

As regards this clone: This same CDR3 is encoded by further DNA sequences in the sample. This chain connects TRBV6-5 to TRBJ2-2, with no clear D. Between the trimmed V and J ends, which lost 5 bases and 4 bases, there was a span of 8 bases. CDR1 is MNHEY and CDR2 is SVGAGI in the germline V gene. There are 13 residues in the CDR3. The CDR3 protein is CASSLRRTGELFF. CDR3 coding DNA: TGTGCCAGCAGTCTTAGGCGCACCGGGGAGCTGTTTTTT.

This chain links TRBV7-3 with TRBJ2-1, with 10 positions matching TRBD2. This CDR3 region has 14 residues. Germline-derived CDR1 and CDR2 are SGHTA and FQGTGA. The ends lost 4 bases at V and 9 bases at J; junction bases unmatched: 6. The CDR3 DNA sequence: TGTGCCAGCAGCTCCCGCGGGACTAGCGTTGAGCAGTTCTTC. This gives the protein CASSSRGTSVEQFF.